A single sample gave rise to the 2 T cell receptor beta chains below, sequenced in a study of T cells in Graves' hyperthyroidism and ophthalmopathy. The source material, RNA transcripts, was used to amplify TCR beta CDR3 regions. Carried out on the TCR CDR3, a first-round RT-PCR used the HTBI primer set. Each CDR3 protein gets one entry after TCRdb re-called the multiplex PCR reads with MiXCR. The top ten clones hold roughly 8% of a sample with fewer than 800,000 distinct CDR3 sequences, around 17% of them seen once. The material sequenced was blood. Receptor source: a man aged 18 to 30 with Graves' hyperthyroidism.

This clonotype occurred a few times. One end of the junction is discordant with germline, which a read error may explain. The rearrangement uses TRBV28 and TRBJ2-5; TRBD2 aligns across 7 bases. The CDR3 has 18 amino acids. Looked up from germline, CDR1 is MDHEN and CDR2 is SYDVKM. The CDR3 region is CASSLLAISSPWGEAQYF. CDR3 coding DNA: TGTGCCAGCAGCCTACTAGCGATCTCCTCTCCGTGGGGAGAGGCCCAGTACTTC.

This clonotype came up many times. V usage is TRBV27 and J usage is TRBJ2-7; 12 bases line up with TRBD2. CDR1 MNHEY and CDR2 SMNVEV come from the germline V gene (reference sequence). J gave up 0 bases and V 2 bases, and 5 bases lay outside the gene matches. This CDR3 contains 17 residues. In DNA, the CDR3 is TGTGCCAGCAGTTTACGGACTAGCGGGATGAGCTCCTACGAGCAGTACTTC. This gives the protein CASSLRTSGMSSYEQYF.